This T cell receptor (beta chain) was captured in a study of CD8 T cells in ankylosing spondylitis. General study findings and limits: CD8+ by phenotype, disease-linked clones were relatively rare in peripheral blood. Researchers reportedly found disease-linked clones significantly enriched in matched ankylosing spondylitis synovial fluid. What appeared characteristic of ankylosing spondylitis blood was a TCR beta motif of fewer than ten highly homologous variants.

Comment on this clonotype: Its antigen remains unidentified.

Library preparation for TCR beta used quantitative 5'-RACE with molecular barcodes. A single record per CDR3 protein comes from TCRdb applying MiXCR to the 5' RACE reads. This sample has 650,000 to 800,000 distinct CDR3 sequences, with around 20% found just once. This CDR3 comprises 15 residues. Unmatched junction bases numbered 12, after V lost 5 bases and J lost 7 bases. The V gene's germline CDR1 is SGHAT and CDR2 FQNNGV. The gene calls are TRBV11-2 and TRBJ1-2; TRBD1 matches 8 bases. The sequence derives from a male donor with ankylosing spondylitis. Source material: blood, either unsorted or a sorted T cell fraction (not recorded which). CDR3 nucleotides: TGTGCCAGCAGCAATTACCCGACAGGGGTGGGTGGCTACACCTTC. This translates into CASSNYPTGVGGYTF.